The rows below give T cell receptor beta chains drawn from one sample of a study of blood T cell repertoires in COVID-19. Sequencing was performed with immunoSEQ multiplex PCR; in TCRdb, only in-frame clones are kept and a portion is missing. Here the sample spans over 350,000 clones, about 85% being singletons. The sequencing sample was made of PBMCs or T cells enriched from blood (not recorded which). Receptors originate from a woman between 18 and 29 years old with acute COVID-19. Both conserved end residues are part of each CDR3.

cdr3_aa | j_call | v_call | cdr3_length
CASSSGVSTEAFF | TRBJ1-1 | TRBV11-2 | 13
CASSVGDSGGGRGGYTF | TRBJ1-2 | TRBV9 | 17
CASSPLWRGNTEAFF | TRBJ1-1 | TRBV4-1 | 15
CASSLEGGGAYEQYF | TRBJ2-7 | TRBV11-2 | 15
CASSYSRGASQFF | TRBJ2-1 | TRBV6-5 | 13
CASSGTRAYNEQFF | TRBJ2-1 | TRBV7-9 | 14
CASKPGQGGFYGYTF | TRBJ1-2 | TRBV27 | 15
CASSRDSYSPLHF | TRBJ1-6 | TRBV6-4 | 13
CASSLGTGYFEAFF | TRBJ1-1 | TRBV7-9 | 14
CASTLTTADTQYF | TRBJ2-3 | TRBV28 | 13
CASSLVSSPGQFF | TRBJ2-1 | TRBV12-3/TRBV12-4 | 13
CASSQPGLAERNNEQFF | TRBJ2-1 | TRBV3-1/TRBV3-2 | 17
CASSGGSYNSPLHF | TRBJ1-6 | TRBV27 | 14
CASSSTGGAIAGELFF | TRBJ2-2 | TRBV6-5 | 16
CASSYSTGSNTGELFF | TRBJ2-2 | TRBV6-5 | 16
CASSSSGGSYNEQFF | TRBJ2-1 | TRBV5-8 | 15
CASSQTDRASGRQETQYF | TRBJ2-5 | TRBV11-2 | 18
CASSPGGTYTGELFF | TRBJ2-2 | TRBV11-1 | 15
CASSYSTGGQETQYF | TRBJ2-5 | TRBV6-5 | 15
CSVPERGGTQYF | TRBJ2-5 | TRBV29-1 | 12
CARSLAPSGEGGYTF | TRBJ1-2 | TRBV5-3 | 15
CASSRDRAEEKLFF | TRBJ1-4 | TRBV5-1 | 14
CASSLGVRGPVNYGYTF | TRBJ1-2 | TRBV5-1 | 17
CASSLVGPGDQPQHF | TRBJ1-5 | TRBV7-2 | 15
CASSSDRANYGYTF | TRBJ1-2 | TRBV6-6 | 14
CASRLAGTQYF | TRBJ2-3 | TRBV5-6 | 11
CASRPGQGGTDTQYF | TRBJ2-3 | TRBV10-1 | 15
CASSTQTGGSSYNEQFF | TRBJ2-1 | TRBV9 | 17
CASSLEQPTGQSNQPQHF | TRBJ1-5 | TRBV28 | 18
CASSPRQGGYGYTF | TRBJ1-2 | TRBV7-2 | 14
CASSLVVFSANEKLFF | TRBJ1-4 | TRBV7-9 | 16
CASSGTGGNNQPQHF | TRBJ1-5 | TRBV2 | 15
CASSQELGPQHF | TRBJ1-5 | TRBV3-1/TRBV3-2 | 12
CASSFTPSNQPQHF | TRBJ1-5 | TRBV28 | 14
CASSLFGRSGELFF | TRBJ2-2 | TRBV27 | 14
CASSSDGPGEQYF | TRBJ2-7 | TRBV7-2 | 13
CASSARGLTEAFF | TRBJ1-1 | TRBV27 | 13
CASSYAASTDTQYF | TRBJ2-3 | TRBV6-2/TRBV6-3 | 14
CAISDSLSEKLFF | TRBJ1-4 | TRBV2 | 13
CASSPSLAAQYF | TRBJ2-5 | TRBV12-3/TRBV12-4 | 12
CASSQWTGSEKLFF | TRBJ1-4 | TRBV4-3 | 14
CASSLAVGAGYGNTIYF | TRBJ1-3 | TRBV7-2 | 17
CASNQASSYEQYF | TRBJ2-7 | TRBV6-5 | 13
CASSAGRSYEQYF | TRBJ2-7 | TRBV19 | 13
CASSEQSSGNTIYF | TRBJ1-3 | TRBV10-1 | 14
CASSPGTGGYTF | TRBJ1-2 | TRBV6-5 | 12
CASGQGATNEKLFF | TRBJ1-4 | TRBV12-5 | 14
CASRPEQNTEAFF | TRBJ1-1 | TRBV12-3/TRBV12-4 | 13
CASSQGSGYGYTF | TRBJ1-2 | TRBV4-3 | 13
CASSVNRAAEAFF | TRBJ1-1 | TRBV5-6 | 13
CASSRSYNQPQHF | TRBJ1-5 | TRBV19 | 13
CASSHGQGYEQYF | TRBJ2-7 | TRBV7-9 | 13
CASSITGGFFYEQYF | TRBJ2-7 | TRBV19 | 15